This is a list of T cell receptor beta chains from one sample in a study of shared clonotypes between healthy human individuals. Sequenced by immunoSEQ multiplex PCR; TCRdb stores in-frame clones only, minus some. The sample includes 2 million to 2.5 million clones, 90% to 97% of them seen just once. Sequences were obtained from naive CD4+ T cells sorted from blood. The receptor set was obtained from a young man in good health. Both conserved end residues are part of each CDR3. The D gene is left open where the match is weak. Only part of the rows carry a size: once, few, many, or a class if the clone is expanded.

v_call: TRBV2
cdr3_length: 14
d_call: .
clone_size: .
j_call: TRBJ2-3
cdr3_aa: CASSESLGRDTQYF
cdr3_nt: TGTGCCAGCAGTGAGTCTTTGGGGCGGGATACGCAGTATTTT

v_call: TRBV29-1
cdr3_length: 13
d_call: TRBD1
clone_size: .
j_call: TRBJ2-7
cdr3_aa: CSVAGGGGYEQYF
cdr3_nt: TGCAGCGTTGCAGGGGGCGGAGGTTACGAGCAGTACTTC

v_call: TRBV18
cdr3_length: 14
d_call: TRBD2
clone_size: .
j_call: TRBJ2-1
cdr3_aa: CASSLSGTYNEQFF
cdr3_nt: TGTGCCAGCTCACTTAGCGGGACGTACAATGAGCAGTTCTTC

v_call: TRBV2
cdr3_length: 13
d_call: .
clone_size: .
j_call: TRBJ1-6
cdr3_aa: CASSEGRDSPLHF
cdr3_nt: TGTGCCAGCAGTGAGGGAAGGGACTCACCCCTCCACTTT

v_call: TRBV11-3
cdr3_length: 13
d_call: TRBD2
clone_size: .
j_call: TRBJ2-5
cdr3_aa: CASSSGLAETQYF
cdr3_nt: TGTGCCAGCAGCTCTGGACTAGCAGAGACCCAGTACTTC

v_call: TRBV30
cdr3_length: 15
d_call: .
clone_size: .
j_call: TRBJ1-1
cdr3_aa: CAWRDFGRMNTEAFF
cdr3_nt: TGTGCCTGGAGAGACTTCGGGAGGATGAACACTGAAGCTTTCTTT

v_call: TRBV7-2
cdr3_length: 17
d_call: .
clone_size: .
j_call: TRBJ1-5
cdr3_aa: CASSLAGGGGSNQPQHF
cdr3_nt: TGTGCCAGCAGCTTAGCCGGGGGCGGGGGAAGCAATCAGCCCCAGCATTTT

v_call: TRBV6-5
cdr3_length: 15
d_call: TRBD1
clone_size: .
j_call: TRBJ2-3
cdr3_aa: CASSYQDRVSDTQYF
cdr3_nt: TGTGCCAGCAGTTACCAGGACAGGGTCTCAGATACGCAGTATTTT

v_call: TRBV2
cdr3_length: 15
d_call: .
clone_size: .
j_call: TRBJ2-1
cdr3_aa: CASSGAGLAGYEQFF
cdr3_nt: TGTGCCAGCAGTGGGGCCGGGCTAGCTGGGTATGAGCAGTTCTTC

v_call: TRBV5-1
cdr3_length: 13
d_call: .
clone_size: .
j_call: TRBJ1-1
cdr3_aa: CASSSGDNTEAFF
cdr3_nt: TGCGCCAGCAGCTCCGGGGATAACACTGAAGCTTTCTTT

v_call: TRBV6-5
cdr3_length: 15
d_call: .
clone_size: .
j_call: TRBJ1-1
cdr3_aa: CASSYLFGIAAEAFF
cdr3_nt: TGTGCCAGCAGTTACTTATTCGGGATCGCGGCTGAAGCTTTCTTT

v_call: TRBV30
cdr3_length: 16
d_call: TRBD1
clone_size: .
j_call: TRBJ1-2
cdr3_aa: CAWSVPTGGGIYGYTF
cdr3_nt: TGTGCCTGGAGTGTCCCGACAGGGGGCGGAATCTATGGCTACACCTTC

v_call: TRBV6-1
cdr3_length: 14
d_call: .
clone_size: .
j_call: TRBJ1-1
cdr3_aa: CASGTGGGRTEAFF
cdr3_nt: TGTGCCAGCGGGACTGGGGGAGGACGGACTGAAGCTTTCTTT

v_call: TRBV19
cdr3_length: 15
d_call: .
clone_size: .
j_call: TRBJ1-2
cdr3_aa: CASNEYTGPNYGYTF
cdr3_nt: TGTGCCAGTAACGAGTACACAGGGCCTAACTATGGCTACACCTTC

v_call: TRBV30
cdr3_length: 13
d_call: .
clone_size: .
j_call: TRBJ2-3
cdr3_aa: CAWSREETDTQYF
cdr3_nt: TGTGCCTGGAGTAGGGAGGAAACAGATACGCAGTATTTT

v_call: TRBV11-2
cdr3_length: 13
d_call: .
clone_size: .
j_call: TRBJ2-5
cdr3_aa: CASSSGRAETQYF
cdr3_nt: TGTGCCAGCAGCTCTGGACGGGCCGAGACCCAGTACTTC

v_call: TRBV9
cdr3_length: 13
d_call: .
clone_size: few
j_call: TRBJ1-2
cdr3_aa: CASSVEGQSGYTF
cdr3_nt: TGTGCCAGCAGCGTAGAGGGACAAAGTGGCTACACCTTC

v_call: TRBV7-2
cdr3_length: 19
d_call: TRBD2
clone_size: once
j_call: TRBJ2-3
cdr3_aa: CASSLARGRASGRTDTQYF
cdr3_nt: TGTGCCAGCAGCTTAGCGCGCGGTCGGGCTAGCGGGAGAACAGATACGCAGTATTTT

v_call: TRBV25-1
cdr3_length: 12
d_call: .
clone_size: .
j_call: TRBJ1-2
cdr3_aa: CASSEQGEGYTF
cdr3_nt: TGTGCCAGCAGTGAACAGGGAGAGGGCTACACCTTC

v_call: TRBV7-2
cdr3_length: 13
d_call: .
clone_size: .
j_call: TRBJ2-7
cdr3_aa: CASSNTQGGEQYF
cdr3_nt: TGTGCCAGCAGCAACACTCAGGGGGGTGAGCAGTACTTC

v_call: TRBV7-7
cdr3_length: 13
d_call: .
clone_size: .
j_call: TRBJ2-2
cdr3_aa: CASSLMVTGELFF
cdr3_nt: TGTGCTAGCAGCTTAATGGTCACCGGGGAGCTGTTTTTT

v_call: TRBV6-6
cdr3_length: 14
d_call: .
clone_size: once
j_call: TRBJ1-2
cdr3_aa: CATTRGAGEYGYTF
cdr3_nt: TGTGCCACCACCCGGGGGGCTGGTGAATATGGCTACACCTTC

v_call: TRBV13
cdr3_length: 16
d_call: TRBD2
clone_size: .
j_call: TRBJ2-3
cdr3_aa: CASSLRAGGGSDTQYF
cdr3_nt: TGTGCCAGCAGCTTAAGGGCGGGAGGTGGGTCAGATACGCAGTATTTT

v_call: TRBV28
cdr3_length: 14
d_call: TRBD1
clone_size: .
j_call: TRBJ2-2
cdr3_aa: CASPGQLNTGELFF
cdr3_nt: TGTGCCAGTCCGGGACAGCTAAACACCGGGGAGCTGTTTTTT

v_call: TRBV5-4
cdr3_length: 15
d_call: TRBD1
clone_size: .
j_call: TRBJ1-1
cdr3_aa: CASSSPGQGNTEAFF
cdr3_nt: TGTGCCAGCAGCTCCCCGGGACAGGGGAACACTGAAGCTTTCTTT

v_call: TRBV16
cdr3_length: 13
d_call: .
clone_size: .
j_call: TRBJ1-2
cdr3_aa: CASSQTANYGYTF
cdr3_nt: TGTGCCAGCAGCCAAACAGCTAACTATGGCTACACCTTC

v_call: TRBV5-6
cdr3_length: 15
d_call: .
clone_size: .
j_call: TRBJ2-7
cdr3_aa: CASSPGDRKGGEQYF
cdr3_nt: TGTGCCAGCAGCCCAGGAGACAGGAAAGGGGGCGAGCAGTACTTC

v_call: TRBV6-5
cdr3_length: 13
d_call: .
clone_size: once
j_call: TRBJ2-5
cdr3_aa: CASSRAVEETQYF
cdr3_nt: TGTGCCAGCAGTCGGGCGGTGGAAGAGACCCAGTACTTC

v_call: TRBV27
cdr3_length: 14
d_call: .
clone_size: .
j_call: TRBJ2-5
cdr3_aa: CASSRGHPQETQYF
cdr3_nt: TGTGCCAGCAGCCGGGGACATCCCCAAGAGACCCAGTACTTC

v_call: TRBV7-2
cdr3_length: 14
d_call: .
clone_size: .
j_call: TRBJ1-3
cdr3_aa: CASSLSRAGNTIYF
cdr3_nt: TGTGCCAGCAGCTTAAGCAGGGCCGGAAACACCATATATTTT

v_call: TRBV6-5
cdr3_length: 11
d_call: .
clone_size: .
j_call: TRBJ2-7
cdr3_aa: CASSRENEQYF
cdr3_nt: TGTGCCAGCAGTCGAGAGAACGAGCAGTACTTC

v_call: TRBV10-3
cdr3_length: 16
d_call: .
clone_size: .
j_call: TRBJ2-2
cdr3_aa: CAITHRPVANTGELFF
cdr3_nt: TGTGCCATCACCCACAGACCAGTGGCGAACACCGGGGAGCTGTTTTTT

v_call: TRBV5-4
cdr3_length: 16
d_call: .
clone_size: .
j_call: TRBJ1-3
cdr3_aa: CASSSRSRPSGNTIYF
cdr3_nt: TGTGCCAGCAGCTCTCGCTCGAGGCCCTCTGGAAACACCATATATTTT

v_call: TRBV7-9
cdr3_length: 16
d_call: .
clone_size: .
j_call: TRBJ2-2
cdr3_aa: CASSFWGQRDTGELFF
cdr3_nt: TGTGCCAGCAGCTTCTGGGGCCAGCGGGACACCGGGGAGCTGTTTTTT

v_call: TRBV4-3
cdr3_length: 16
d_call: .
clone_size: .
j_call: TRBJ2-1
cdr3_aa: CASSQELLVSGNEQFF
cdr3_nt: TGCGCCAGCAGCCAAGAATTACTAGTGTCCGGGAATGAGCAGTTCTTC

v_call: TRBV7-9
cdr3_length: 16
d_call: TRBD2
clone_size: .
j_call: TRBJ2-3
cdr3_aa: CASSYSQRERTDTQYF
cdr3_nt: TGTGCCAGCAGCTATAGTCAGCGGGAGCGGACAGATACGCAGTATTTT

v_call: TRBV5-1
cdr3_length: 15
d_call: TRBD1
clone_size: .
j_call: TRBJ1-6
cdr3_aa: CASSLGATEGATLHF
cdr3_nt: TGCGCCAGCAGCTTGGGGGCCACAGAGGGGGCAACCCTCCACTTT

v_call: TRBV28
cdr3_length: 16
d_call: TRBD2
clone_size: .
j_call: TRBJ2-7
cdr3_aa: CASSTTSGIPYYEQYF
cdr3_nt: TGTGCCAGCAGTACCACTAGCGGCATTCCCTACTACGAGCAGTACTTC

v_call: TRBV10-1
cdr3_length: 14
d_call: .
clone_size: .
j_call: TRBJ2-6
cdr3_aa: CASSEGQGANVLTF
cdr3_nt: TGCGCCAGCAGTGAGGGACAGGGGGCCAACGTCCTGACTTTC

v_call: TRBV28
cdr3_length: 14
d_call: .
clone_size: few
j_call: TRBJ2-7
cdr3_aa: CASSLFGDTYEQYF
cdr3_nt: TGTGCCAGCAGTTTGTTCGGGGACACCTACGAGCAGTACTTC

v_call: TRBV2
cdr3_length: 12
d_call: .
clone_size: .
j_call: TRBJ2-3
cdr3_aa: CASSDRADTQYF
cdr3_nt: TGTGCCAGCAGTGACCGTGCAGATACGCAGTATTTT